Each of the 9 T cell receptor beta chains below was sequenced from the same sample in a study of PD-1 blockade in classical Hodgkin lymphoma. Assay used: immunoSEQ multiplex PCR; TCRdb lists only in-frame clones, some missing. The sample records about 21,000 clones, more than 80% being singletons. The sample's time point: cycle 4 day 1 (C4D1), after 6 weeks of nivolumab. Each patient's relapse followed autologous stem cell transplantation, and brentuximab vedotin exposure varied. Sequenced here: peripheral blood mononuclear cells (PBMCs), sampled before the fourth cycle of nivolumab. The receptors derive from a human donor with classical Hodgkin lymphoma.

The chain is built from TRBV7-2 and TRBJ2-4, with D tentatively TRBD1 (7 bases). The germline gives CDR1 SGHTA, CDR2 FQGNSA. The CDR3 covers 16 residues. V was clipped by 4 bases and J by 2 bases, with 15 bases between them. The CDR3 DNA reads TGTGCCAGCAGCTCCCCCCCAGGGGGGTCCAAAAACATTCAGTACTTC. Residues: CASSSPPGGSKNIQYF.

The CDR3 spells CASSEGIDREVNTIYF. For the CDR3, the DNA is TGTGCCAGCAGTGAAGGCATAGACAGGGAAGTAAACACCATATATTTT. J is TRBJ1-3 and V is TRBV2; 7 nucleotides align to TRBD1. CDR3 length: 16 residues. The trim removed 1 base at V and 6 bases at J, leaving 9 bases unmatched. Per the germline V gene, CDR1 is SNHLY and CDR2 is FYNNEI.

The chain has TRBV7-2 and TRBJ1-1; no firm D call. This CDR3 contains 13 residues. The germline gives CDR1 SGHTA, CDR2 FQGNSA. V dropped 4 bases and J dropped 1 base, with 7 bases sitting between them. CDR3 bases: TGTGCCAGCAGCTCCACACAGAACACTGAAGCTTTCTTT. The encoded protein is CASSSTQNTEAFF.

This CDR3 is CASSLSGRSYEQYF. The CDR3, as DNA: TGTGCCAGCAGTCTCAGCGGGCGGTCCTACGAGCAGTACTTC. The chain joins TRBV7-3 to TRBJ2-7, with a weak D call TRBD2 (6 bases). From germline, CDR1 is SGHTA and CDR2 FQGTGA. The CDR3 length is 14 residues. Trimming shortened V by 6 bases and J by 1 base, and 13 bases separated the two germline ends.

This chain links TRBV11-3 with TRBJ2-1; tentatively, D is TRBD1 (5 bases). Deletions cut 5 bases from V and 3 bases from J, with 8 bases between. Germline V gives CDR1 SGHNT, CDR2 YENEEA. CDR3 size: 13 residues. The CDR3 spells CASSIGHYNEQFF. The CDR3 nucleotides are TGTGCCAGCAGCATCGGACACTACAATGAGCAGTTCTTC.

This chain links TRBV12-5 with TRBJ2-7, with 8 bases that match TRBD2. Trimming removed 0 bases from V and 0 bases from J; junction bases left unmatched: 4. From germline, CDR1 is LGHNT and CDR2 FRNRAP. The CDR3 totals 16 residues. The CDR3, as DNA: TGTGCTAGTGGTTTGGTACGACTAGCGTTCTCCTACGAGCAGTACTTC. This sequence encodes CASGLVRLAFSYEQYF.

This clone appeared a few times. The V call is TRBV4-1, the J call TRBJ2-1, with D tentatively TRBD2 (7 bases). The V end lost 0 bases, the J end lost 4 bases, and 16 bases lay between the germline ends. The CDR3 consists of 17 residues. The germline gives CDR1 MGHRA, CDR2 YSYEKL. The CDR3 bases are TGCGCCAGCAGCCAAGATCCTGGAGGGGGGGGATACAATGAGCAGTTCTTC. Encoded protein: CASSQDPGGGGYNEQFF.

The V gene is TRBV5-5, the J gene TRBJ1-2, with TRBD1 as a possible D gene (5 bases). The germline V gene encodes CDR1 SGHKS and CDR2 YYEKEE (reference sequence). The CDR3 extends over 16 amino acids. Trimming shortened V by 1 base and J by 3 bases, and 16 bases separated the two germline ends. CDR3 in DNA: TGTGCCAGCAGCTTGACTCAGGGACCGTACGACTATGGCTACACCTTC. Its protein product is CASSLTQGPYDYGYTF.

The gene calls are TRBV2 and TRBJ1-1, with TRBD1 matching over 7 bases. Per germline, CDR1 SNHLY and CDR2 FYNNEI. The CDR3 runs to 13 residues. V gave up 5 bases and J gave up 7 bases; unmatched junction bases: 7. The CDR3 here is CASSRDSYYEAFF. Here the CDR3 DNA reads TGTGCCAGCAGTAGGGACAGTTATTATGAAGCTTTCTTT.